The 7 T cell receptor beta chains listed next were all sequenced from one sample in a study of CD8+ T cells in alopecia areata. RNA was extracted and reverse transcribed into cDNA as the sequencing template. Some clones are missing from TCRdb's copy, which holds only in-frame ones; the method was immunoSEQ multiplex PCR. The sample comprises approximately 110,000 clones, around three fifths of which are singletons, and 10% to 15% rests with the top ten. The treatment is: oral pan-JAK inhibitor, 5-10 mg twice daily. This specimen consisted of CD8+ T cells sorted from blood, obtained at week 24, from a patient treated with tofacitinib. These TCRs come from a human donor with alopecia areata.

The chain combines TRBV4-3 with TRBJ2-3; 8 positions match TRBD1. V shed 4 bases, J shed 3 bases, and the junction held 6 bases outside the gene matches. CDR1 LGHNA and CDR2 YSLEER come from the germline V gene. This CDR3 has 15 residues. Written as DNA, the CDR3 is TGCGCCAGCAGCCCGACAGGGGACAGAACAGATACGCAGTATTTT. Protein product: CASSPTGDRTDTQYF.

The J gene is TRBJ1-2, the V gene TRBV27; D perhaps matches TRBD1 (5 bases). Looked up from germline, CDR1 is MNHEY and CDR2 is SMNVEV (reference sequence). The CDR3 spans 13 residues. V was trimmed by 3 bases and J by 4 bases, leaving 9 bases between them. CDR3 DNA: TGTGCCAGCAGTTTTCGGGGCAGCTATGGCTACACCTTC. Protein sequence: CASSFRGSYGYTF.

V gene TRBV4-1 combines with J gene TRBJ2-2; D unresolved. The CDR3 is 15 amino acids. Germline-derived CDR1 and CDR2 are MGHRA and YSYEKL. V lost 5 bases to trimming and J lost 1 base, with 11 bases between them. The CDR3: CASSFEWRNTGELFF. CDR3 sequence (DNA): TGCGCCAGCAGCTTTGAATGGCGGAACACCGGGGAGCTGTTTTTT.

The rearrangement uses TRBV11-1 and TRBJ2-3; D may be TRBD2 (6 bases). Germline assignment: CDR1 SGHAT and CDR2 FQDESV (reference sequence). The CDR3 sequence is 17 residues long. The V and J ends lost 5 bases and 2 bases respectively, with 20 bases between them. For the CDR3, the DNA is TGTGCCAGCAGCCCCGGACGGAGGGACTGGGACACAGATACGCAGTATTTT. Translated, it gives CASSPGRRDWDTDTQYF.

CDR3 DNA: TGTGCCTGGAATGCCAGGATGAACACTGAAGCTTTCTTT. Translation: CAWNARMNTEAFF. The chain employs TRBV30 and TRBJ1-1, with no clear D. Trimming shortened V by 4 bases and J by 0 bases, and 9 bases separated the two germline ends. The CDR3 has 13 amino acids. In germline, CDR1 is GTSNPN, CDR2 SVGIG (reference sequence).

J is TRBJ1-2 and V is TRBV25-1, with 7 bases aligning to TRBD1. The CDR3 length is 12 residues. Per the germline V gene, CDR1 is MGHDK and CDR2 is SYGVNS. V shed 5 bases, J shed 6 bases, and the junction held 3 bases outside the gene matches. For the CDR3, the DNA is TGTGCCAGCAGTCCCCAGGGGGATGGCTACACCTTC. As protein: CASSPQGDGYTF.

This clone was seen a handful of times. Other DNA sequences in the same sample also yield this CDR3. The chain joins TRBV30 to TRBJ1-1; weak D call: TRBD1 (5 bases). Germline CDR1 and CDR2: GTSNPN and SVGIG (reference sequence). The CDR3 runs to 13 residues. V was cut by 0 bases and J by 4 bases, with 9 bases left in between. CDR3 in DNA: TGTGCCTGGAGTGTAACGGGGGGCACTGAAGCTTTCTTT. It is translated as CAWSVTGGTEAFF.